This entry lists 16 T cell receptor beta chains sequenced from one sample in a study of identifying expanded T cells in peripheral blood. Sequencing was performed with immunoSEQ multiplex PCR; in TCRdb, only in-frame clones are kept and a portion is missing. The sample holds tens of thousands of clones, around 81% seen once. The sample taken for sequencing was blood. Receptor source: a person aged 18 to 70 in good health.

The chain joins TRBV5-1 to TRBJ1-3; 8 nucleotides line up with TRBD1. Trimming at V came to 0 bases and at J to 8 bases, leaving 7 bases not matched to a gene. The CDR3 is made up of 15 amino acids. CDR1 is SGHRS, CDR2 YFSETQ, per germline. The CDR3 DNA reads TGCGCCAGCAGCTTGGCCTCGCAGGGGGCAGACACCATATATTTT. This codes for CASSLASQGADTIYF. Based on the CDR3 plus reference TRBV5-1 and TRBJ1-3, the full variable domain is KAGVTQTPRYLIKTRGQQVTLSCSPISGHRSVSWYQQTPGQGLQFLFEYFSETQRNKGNFPGRFSGRQFSNSRSEMNVSTLELGDSALYLCASSLASQGADTIYFGEGSWLTVV.

The CDR3 is CASSLNSGGRTDTQYF. The CDR3 DNA sequence: TGCGCCAGCAGCTTGAACAGCGGGGGACGCACAGATACGCAGTATTTT. The chain has TRBV5-1 and TRBJ2-3; 8 bases are shared with TRBD2. The germline V gene has CDR1 SGHRS and CDR2 YFSETQ. There are 16 residues in the CDR3. The trim removed 1 base at V and 1 base at J, leaving 5 bases unmatched. Drawing the rest from reference TRBV5-1 and TRBJ2-3, the complete variable domain is KAGVTQTPRYLIKTRGQQVTLSCSPISGHRSVSWYQQTPGQGLQFLFEYFSETQRNKGNFPGRFSGRQFSNSRSEMNVSTLELGDSALYLCASSLNSGGRTDTQYFGPGTRLTVL.

Comment on this clone: Other DNA sequences in this specimen translate into the identical CDR3. The chain links TRBV2 to TRBJ2-3; tentative D call: TRBD2 (6 bases). The germline V and J ends were trimmed by 5 bases and 2 bases, with 14 bases remaining between them. Germline CDR1 reads SNHLY; CDR2 reads FYNNEI. This CDR3 is 15 amino acids long. This CDR3 is CASSSGTSHTDTQYF. CDR3 nucleotides: TGTGCCAGCAGTTCCGGGACTTCGCACACAGATACGCAGTATTTT. Supplemented by reference TRBV2 and TRBJ2-3, the full variable domain reads EPEVTQTPSHQVTQMGQEVILRCVPISNHLYFYWYRQILGQKVEFLVSFYNNEISEKSEIFDDQFSVERPDGSNFTLKIRSTKLEDSAMYFCASSSGTSHTDTQYFGPGTRLTVL.

The V call is TRBV19, the J call TRBJ2-7, with TRBD1 as a possible D gene (5 bases). Trimming took off 3 bases at V and 3 bases at J, with 9 bases between the two ends. CDR3 length equals 13 residues. Germline V gives CDR1 LNHDA, CDR2 SQIVND (reference sequence). CDR3 in DNA: TGTGCCAGTAGTATGGGGCAGAACTACGAGCAGTACTTC. It codes for CASSMGQNYEQYF.

A single count supports this clone. This chain connects TRBV14 to TRBJ1-6; D ambiguous. This CDR3 spans 14 amino acids. V was cut by 0 bases and J by 6 bases, with 6 bases left in between. Germline lookup yields CDR1 SGHDN and CDR2 FVKESK. CDR3 region: CASSQETRNSPLHF. The CDR3 nucleotides read TGTGCCAGCAGCCAAGAGACGCGTAATTCACCCCTCCACTTT.

The genes are TRBV6-5 and TRBJ2-2; D is ambiguous. The germline V gene encodes CDR1 MNHEY and CDR2 SVGAGI. This CDR3 spans 14 amino acids. The V end was cut by 5 bases, the J end by 4 bases, with 11 bases between. Written as DNA, the CDR3 is TGTGCCAGCAGTAGAGACCGGGCCACCGGGGAGCTGTTTTTT. Protein sequence: CASSRDRATGELFF.

The chain joins TRBV4-3 to TRBJ1-3; no reliable D call. The germline V gene encodes CDR1 LGHNA and CDR2 YSLEER. CDR3 size: 14 residues. Deletions cut 1 base from V and 7 bases from J, with 11 bases between. The CDR3 region has the DNA TGCGCCAGCAGCCAAGGTGGGATGCGTAACACCATATATTTT. Its protein is CASSQGGMRNTIYF.

The chain uses TRBV9 and TRBJ1-2; no clear D. The germline V gene encodes CDR1 SGDLS and CDR2 YYNGEE. The length of the CDR3 is 13 residues. Trimming cost V 0 bases and J 4 bases, with 7 bases left between them. CDR3 nucleotide sequence: TGTGCCAGCAGCGTAGGCGACCTCTATGGCTACACCTTC. This translates into CASSVGDLYGYTF.

This clone was seen a handful of times. The chain couples TRBV21-1 to TRBJ2-7; whether TRBD1, the table's D call, matches the DNA was not checked. TRBV21-1 is recorded as a pseudogene. The length of the CDR3 is 16 residues. CDR3 nucleotides: TGTGCCAGCAGCAAAGTAGCAGCAGGGTGCACCTACGAGCAGTACGTC. Translation gives CASSKVAAGCTYEQYV.

A few counts support this clone. The chain is built from TRBV7-9 and TRBJ1-6, with 8 positions matching TRBD1. The length of the CDR3 is 15 residues. Looked up from germline, CDR1 is SEHNR and CDR2 is FQNEAQ (reference sequence). V dropped 5 bases and J dropped 7; count of bases not matched to a gene: 7. The CDR3 here is CASSGRDRSNSPLHF. In DNA form, the CDR3 reads TGTGCCAGCAGCGGCCGGGACAGGTCCAATTCACCCCTCCACTTT.

V usage is TRBV6-1 and J usage is TRBJ2-5; TRBD1 matches at 9 bases. The CDR3 runs 16 residues. Trimming removed 4 bases from V and 5 bases from J; junction bases left unmatched: 11. The germline V gene encodes CDR1 MNHNS and CDR2 SASEGT. CDR3 region: CASSAGTGFLMETQYF. The CDR3 nucleotides read TGTGCCAGCAGTGCAGGGACAGGGTTCTTGATGGAGACCCAGTACTTC.

The rearrangement uses TRBV19 and TRBJ1-1; 8 bases are shared with TRBD1. The V segment lost 5 bases and the J segment 3 bases; nucleotides outside the gene matches: 8. The CDR3 is made up of 15 amino acids. Germline V lookup: CDR1 LNHDA, CDR2 SQIVND (reference sequence). The CDR3 here is CASSPRQGRDTEAFF. The CDR3 coding sequence is TGTGCCAGTAGTCCTCGACAGGGGAGGGACACTGAAGCTTTCTTT.

This clone has a single count. The chain recombines TRBV6-1 with TRBJ1-5; 8 bases are a match to TRBD1. Germline trimming cut 4 bases from V and 0 bases from J; bases unmatched to any gene: 8. The CDR3 has 17 residues. The V gene's germline CDR1 is MNHNS and CDR2 SASEGT. DNA of the CDR3: TGTGCCAGCAGTGGGACAGGGAGGTTCAATAGCAATCAGCCCCAGCATTTT. Encoded protein: CASSGTGRFNSNQPQHF.

The genes are TRBV28 and TRBJ2-5, with 8 bases identical to TRBD2. The germline V gene encodes CDR1 MDHEN and CDR2 SYDVKM. The CDR3 loop spans 15 amino acids. The V segment lost 3 bases and the J segment 3 bases; nucleotides outside the gene matches: 6. In DNA, the CDR3 is TGTGCCAGCAGTTTCGATCTAGCGGGCAAAGAGACCCAGTACTTC. It encodes CASSFDLAGKETQYF.

The V gene is TRBV6-1, the J gene TRBJ1-1, with TRBD1 matching 9 bases. Germline V gene sequence: CDR1 MNHNS, CDR2 SASEGT. The V segment lost 5 bases and the J segment 2 bases; nucleotides outside the gene matches: 3. The CDR3 is 14 residues long. CDR3 sequence reads: CASSTTGGNTEAFF. CDR3 sequence (DNA): TGTGCCAGCAGTACGACAGGGGGAAACACTGAAGCTTTCTTT.

The V gene is TRBV29-1, the J gene TRBJ1-1, with D unresolved. This CDR3 comprises 12 residues. Germline CDR1 reads SQVTM; CDR2 reads ANQGSEA. V lost 5 bases and J 1 base, leaving 8 bases between the germline ends. The CDR3 loop reads CSVLEGNTEAFF. The CDR3 coding sequence is TGCAGCGTTCTGGAGGGGAACACTGAAGCTTTCTTT.